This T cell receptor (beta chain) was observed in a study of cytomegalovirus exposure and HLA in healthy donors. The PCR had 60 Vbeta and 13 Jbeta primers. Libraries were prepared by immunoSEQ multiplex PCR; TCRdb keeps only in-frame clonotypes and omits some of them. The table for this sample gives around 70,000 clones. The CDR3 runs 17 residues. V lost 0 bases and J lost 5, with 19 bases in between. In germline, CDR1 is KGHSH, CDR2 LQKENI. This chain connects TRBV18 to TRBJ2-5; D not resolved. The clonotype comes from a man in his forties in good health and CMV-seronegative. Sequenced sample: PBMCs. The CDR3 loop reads CASSPPRGINIRETQYF. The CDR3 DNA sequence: TGTGCCAGCTCACCACCTCGAGGAATCAACATAAGGGAGACCCAGTACTTC.